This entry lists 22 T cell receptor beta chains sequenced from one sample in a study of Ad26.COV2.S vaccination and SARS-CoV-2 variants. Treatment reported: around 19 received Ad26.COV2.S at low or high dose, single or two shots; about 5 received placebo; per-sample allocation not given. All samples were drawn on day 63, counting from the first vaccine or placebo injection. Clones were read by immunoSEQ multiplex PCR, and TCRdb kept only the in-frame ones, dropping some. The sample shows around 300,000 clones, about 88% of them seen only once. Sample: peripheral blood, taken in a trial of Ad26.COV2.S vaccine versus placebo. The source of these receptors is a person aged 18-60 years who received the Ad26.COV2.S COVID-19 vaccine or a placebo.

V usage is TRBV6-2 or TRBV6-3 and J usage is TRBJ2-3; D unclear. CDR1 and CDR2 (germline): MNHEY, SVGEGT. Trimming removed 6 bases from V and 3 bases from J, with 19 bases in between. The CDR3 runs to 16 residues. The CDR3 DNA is TGTGCCAGCAGCCCACATACGAACCTACTGACAGATACGCAGTATTTT. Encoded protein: CASSPHTNLLTDTQYF.

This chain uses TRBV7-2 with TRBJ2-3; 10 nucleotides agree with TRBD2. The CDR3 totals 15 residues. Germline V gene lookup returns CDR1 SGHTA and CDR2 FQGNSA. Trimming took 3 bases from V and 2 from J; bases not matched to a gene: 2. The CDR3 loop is CASSFSGGNTDTQYF. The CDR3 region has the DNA TGTGCCAGCAGCTTTAGCGGGGGGAACACAGATACGCAGTATTTT.

The CDR3 nucleotides read TGTGCCAGCAGCCCCGGACAGGGTCATTTCTACGAGCAGTACTTC. Amino acids: CASSPGQGHFYEQYF. This chain links TRBV9 with TRBJ2-7; TRBD1 agrees at 8 bases. The CDR3 is 15 residues long. The V gene's germline CDR1 is SGDLS and CDR2 YYNGEE. Trimming cost V 4 bases and J 3 bases; bases outside gene matches: 9.

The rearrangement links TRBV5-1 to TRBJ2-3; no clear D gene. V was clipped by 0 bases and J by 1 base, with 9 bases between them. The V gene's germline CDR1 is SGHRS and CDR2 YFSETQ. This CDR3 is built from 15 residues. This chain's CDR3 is CASSLVIGGTDTQYF. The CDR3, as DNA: TGCGCCAGCAGCTTGGTTATCGGTGGCACAGATACGCAGTATTTT.

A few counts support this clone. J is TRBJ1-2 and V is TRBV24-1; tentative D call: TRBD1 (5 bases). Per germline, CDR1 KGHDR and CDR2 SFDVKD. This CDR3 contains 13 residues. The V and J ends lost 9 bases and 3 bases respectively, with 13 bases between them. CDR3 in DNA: TGTGCCACCTCCGTAGGGGCGGACTATGGCTACACCTTC. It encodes CATSVGADYGYTF.

CDR3 sequence (DNA): TGTGCCAGCAGTTTCGGGATTCTCTCTGGAAACACCATATATTTT. Translation: CASSFGILSGNTIYF. V gene TRBV28 combines with J gene TRBJ1-3; no reliable D call. V shed 3 bases and J shed 0 bases, with 9 bases lying between them. Germline V gene lookup returns CDR1 MDHEN and CDR2 SYDVKM. The CDR3 loop spans 15 amino acids.

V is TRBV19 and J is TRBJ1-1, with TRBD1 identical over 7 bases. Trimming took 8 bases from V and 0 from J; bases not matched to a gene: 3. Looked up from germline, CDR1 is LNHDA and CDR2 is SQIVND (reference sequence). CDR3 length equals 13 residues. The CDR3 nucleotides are TGTGCCAGTGCCGGGACAGTGAACACTGAAGCTTTCTTT. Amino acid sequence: CASAGTVNTEAFF.

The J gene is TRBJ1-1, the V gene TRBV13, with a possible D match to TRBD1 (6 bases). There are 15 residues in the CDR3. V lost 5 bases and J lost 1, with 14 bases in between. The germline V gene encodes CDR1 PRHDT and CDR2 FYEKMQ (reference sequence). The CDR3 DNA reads TGTGCCAGCAGCCTGGAGAGGGGGTGGAACACTGAAGCTTTCTTT. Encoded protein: CASSLERGWNTEAFF.

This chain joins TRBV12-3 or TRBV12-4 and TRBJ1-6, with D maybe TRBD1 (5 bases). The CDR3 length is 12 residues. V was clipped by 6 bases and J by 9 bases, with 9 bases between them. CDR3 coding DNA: TGTGCCAGCAGGTTGGGGGTTTCACCCCTCCACTTT. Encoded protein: CASRLGVSPLHF.

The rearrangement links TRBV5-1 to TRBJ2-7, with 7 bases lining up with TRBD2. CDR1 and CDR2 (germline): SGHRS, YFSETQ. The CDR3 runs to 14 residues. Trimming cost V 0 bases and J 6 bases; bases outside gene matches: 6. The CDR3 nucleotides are TGCGCCAGCAGCTTGGTTGGAGGGGAGGGCGAGCAGTACTTC. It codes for CASSLVGGEGEQYF.

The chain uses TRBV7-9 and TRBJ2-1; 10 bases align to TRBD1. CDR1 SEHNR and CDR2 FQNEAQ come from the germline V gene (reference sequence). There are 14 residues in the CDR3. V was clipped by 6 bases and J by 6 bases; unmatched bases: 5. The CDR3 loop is CASSRTGGSNEQFF. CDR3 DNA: TGTGCCAGCAGTAGGACAGGGGGATCCAATGAGCAGTTCTTC.

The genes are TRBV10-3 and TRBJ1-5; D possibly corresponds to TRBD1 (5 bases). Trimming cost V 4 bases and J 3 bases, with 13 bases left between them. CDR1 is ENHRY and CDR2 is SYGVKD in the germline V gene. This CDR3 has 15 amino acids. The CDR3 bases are TGTGCCATCAGTGTAGTCCAGGGCAACAATCAGCCCCAGCATTTT. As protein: CAISVVQGNNQPQHF.

CDR3 sequence reads: CASSPGPGELFF. In DNA form, the CDR3 reads TGTGCCAGCAGCCCCGGGCCCGGGGAGCTGTTTTTT. The chain carries TRBV6-5 and TRBJ2-2; D is uncertain. The CDR3 has 12 amino acids. The germline V gene has CDR1 MNHEY and CDR2 SVGAGI. Between the trimmed V and J ends, which lost 6 bases and 6 bases, there was a span of 8 bases.

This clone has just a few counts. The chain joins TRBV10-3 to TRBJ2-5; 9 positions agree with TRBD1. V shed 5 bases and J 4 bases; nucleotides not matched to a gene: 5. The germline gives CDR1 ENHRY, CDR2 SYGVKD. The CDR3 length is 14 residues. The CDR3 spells CAISPGTGTETQYF. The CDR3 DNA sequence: TGTGCCATCAGTCCCGGGACAGGGACAGAGACCCAGTACTTC.

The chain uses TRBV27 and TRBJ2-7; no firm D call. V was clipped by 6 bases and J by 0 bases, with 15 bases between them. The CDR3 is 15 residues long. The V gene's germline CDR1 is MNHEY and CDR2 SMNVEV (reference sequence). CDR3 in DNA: TGTGCCAGCAGCCCTCGACTGGTAAGCTCCTACGAGCAGTACTTC. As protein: CASSPRLVSSYEQYF.

CDR3 loop: CASSYSIGTSGTEAFF. The CDR3 bases are TGTGCCAGCAGTTACTCGATCGGGACATCCGGCACTGAAGCTTTCTTT. The V gene is TRBV6-5, the J gene TRBJ1-1, with D tentatively TRBD1 (6 bases). There are 16 residues in the CDR3. V lost 0 bases and J lost 4, with 15 bases in between. Germline V gene data show CDR1 as MNHEY and CDR2 as SVGAGI.

CDR3: CASSLSPGQGGTEAFF. CDR3 sequence (DNA): TGTGCCAGCAGTTTATCCCCTGGACAGGGAGGGACTGAAGCTTTCTTT. This sequence joins TRBV27 and TRBJ1-1; TRBD1 matches 8 bases. The germline V gene has CDR1 MNHEY and CDR2 SMNVEV (reference sequence). J was trimmed by 5 bases and V by 0 bases; bases with no gene match: 8. The CDR3 runs 16 residues.

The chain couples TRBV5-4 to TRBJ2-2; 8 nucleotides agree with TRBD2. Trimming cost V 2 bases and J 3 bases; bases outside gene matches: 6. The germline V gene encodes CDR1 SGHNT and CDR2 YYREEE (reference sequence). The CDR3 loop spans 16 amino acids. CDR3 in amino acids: CASSLLGTSDTGELFF. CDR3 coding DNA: TGTGCCAGCAGCTTATTAGGGACTAGTGACACCGGGGAGCTGTTTTTT.

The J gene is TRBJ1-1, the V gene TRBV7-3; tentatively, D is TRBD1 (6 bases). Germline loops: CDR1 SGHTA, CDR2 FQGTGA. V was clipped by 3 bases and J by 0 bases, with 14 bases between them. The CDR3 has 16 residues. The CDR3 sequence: CASSFRTASMNTEAFF. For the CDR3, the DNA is TGTGCCAGCAGCTTCCGGACAGCCTCTATGAACACTGAAGCTTTCTTT.

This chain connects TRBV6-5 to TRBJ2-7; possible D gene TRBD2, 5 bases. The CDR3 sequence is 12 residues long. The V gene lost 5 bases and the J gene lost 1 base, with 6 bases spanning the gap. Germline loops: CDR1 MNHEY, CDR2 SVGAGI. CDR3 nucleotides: TGTGCCAGCAGTCGGGGATCCTACGAGCAGTACTTC. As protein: CASSRGSYEQYF.

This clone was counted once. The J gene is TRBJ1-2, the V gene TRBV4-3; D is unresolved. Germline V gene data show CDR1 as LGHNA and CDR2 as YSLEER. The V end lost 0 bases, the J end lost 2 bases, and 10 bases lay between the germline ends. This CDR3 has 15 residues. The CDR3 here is CASSQDRTENYGYTF. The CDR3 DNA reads TGCGCCAGCAGCCAAGATAGGACGGAGAACTATGGCTACACCTTC.

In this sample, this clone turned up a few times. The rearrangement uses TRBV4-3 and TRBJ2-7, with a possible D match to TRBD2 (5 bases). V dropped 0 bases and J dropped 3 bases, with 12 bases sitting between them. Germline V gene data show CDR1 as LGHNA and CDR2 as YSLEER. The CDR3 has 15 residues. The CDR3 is CASSQEGTRNYEQYF. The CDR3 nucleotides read TGCGCCAGCAGCCAAGAGGGAACTAGGAACTACGAGCAGTACTTC.